Listed below are T cell receptor beta chains from one sample, sequenced in a study of cytomegalovirus exposure and HLA in healthy donors. Method: immunoSEQ multiplex PCR; TCRdb's copy keeps in-frame clones and lacks some. The sample yields about 200,000 clones, about 80% seen once. Sequences were obtained from PBMCs. These TCRs come from a man aged 35-49 years in good health and CMV-seronegative. The CDR3 runs from the conserved cysteine through the conserved F or W. The order of the fields is D gene, J gene, clone size, V gene, CDR3 protein, CDR3 DNA. D genes are given only for firm matches. Only some rows state a clone size, as once, few, many or a class for expanded clones.

d_call: -; j_call: TRBJ1-5; clone_size: few; v_call: TRBV19; cdr3_aa: CASRKGPNQPQHF; cdr3_nt: TGTGCCAGTAGGAAGGGGCCGAATCAGCCCCAGCATTTT
d_call: -; j_call: TRBJ1-2; clone_size: -; v_call: TRBV29-1; cdr3_aa: CSVELVGGSLYGYTF; cdr3_nt: TGCAGCGTTGAACTTGTGGGGGGGAGCCTCTATGGCTACACCTTC
d_call: TRBD2; j_call: TRBJ2-2; clone_size: -; v_call: TRBV7-3; cdr3_aa: CASSFTGGRPGELFF; cdr3_nt: TGTGCCAGCAGCTTCACGGGGGGGCGTCCAGGGGAGCTGTTTTTT
d_call: TRBD1; j_call: TRBJ2-1; clone_size: -; v_call: TRBV15; cdr3_aa: CATSRLQGRSYNEQFF; cdr3_nt: TGTGCCACCAGCAGACTACAGGGGCGCTCCTACAATGAGCAGTTCTTC
d_call: -; j_call: TRBJ2-1; clone_size: -; v_call: TRBV6-1; cdr3_aa: CASSFLSGEQFF; cdr3_nt: TGTGCCAGCAGTTTCCTTAGCGGAGAGCAGTTCTTC
d_call: TRBD2; j_call: TRBJ2-5; clone_size: -; v_call: TRBV6-1; cdr3_aa: CASVLAGIGETQYF; cdr3_nt: TGTGCCAGCGTTCTAGCGGGAATCGGGGAGACCCAGTACTTC
d_call: -; j_call: TRBJ2-3; clone_size: -; v_call: TRBV21-1; cdr3_aa: CASSKGADGTDTQYF; cdr3_nt: TGTGCCAGCAGCAAAGGTGCGGATGGCACAGATACGCAGTATTTT
d_call: TRBD1; j_call: TRBJ1-1; clone_size: -; v_call: TRBV5-1; cdr3_aa: CASSLGTGTSNLLAFF; cdr3_nt: TGCGCCAGCAGCCTCGGGACAGGGACCTCCAACCTGTTGGCTTTCTTT
d_call: -; j_call: TRBJ1-2; clone_size: -; v_call: TRBV7-9; cdr3_aa: CASSPGLVQGDGYTF; cdr3_nt: TGTGCCAGCAGCCCCGGGTTAGTACAGGGAGATGGCTACACCTTC
d_call: TRBD1; j_call: TRBJ2-2; clone_size: -; v_call: TRBV5-6; cdr3_aa: CASSITGGEGELFF; cdr3_nt: TGTGCCAGCAGCATTACAGGGGGCGAGGGGGAGCTGTTTTTT
d_call: TRBD2; j_call: TRBJ2-1; clone_size: -; v_call: TRBV10-3; cdr3_aa: CAISKTGTSDNEQFF; cdr3_nt: TGTGCCATCAGTAAAACCGGGACTAGCGACAATGAGCAGTTCTTC
d_call: TRBD2; j_call: TRBJ2-7; clone_size: -; v_call: TRBV7-6; cdr3_aa: CASSLGAGPTYEQYF; cdr3_nt: TGTGCCAGCAGCTTAGGAGCGGGGCCCACCTACGAGCAGTACTTC
d_call: -; j_call: TRBJ1-2; clone_size: -; v_call: TRBV27; cdr3_aa: CASSFRGGYGYTF; cdr3_nt: TGTGCCAGCAGTTTTAGGGGTGGCTATGGCTACACCTTC